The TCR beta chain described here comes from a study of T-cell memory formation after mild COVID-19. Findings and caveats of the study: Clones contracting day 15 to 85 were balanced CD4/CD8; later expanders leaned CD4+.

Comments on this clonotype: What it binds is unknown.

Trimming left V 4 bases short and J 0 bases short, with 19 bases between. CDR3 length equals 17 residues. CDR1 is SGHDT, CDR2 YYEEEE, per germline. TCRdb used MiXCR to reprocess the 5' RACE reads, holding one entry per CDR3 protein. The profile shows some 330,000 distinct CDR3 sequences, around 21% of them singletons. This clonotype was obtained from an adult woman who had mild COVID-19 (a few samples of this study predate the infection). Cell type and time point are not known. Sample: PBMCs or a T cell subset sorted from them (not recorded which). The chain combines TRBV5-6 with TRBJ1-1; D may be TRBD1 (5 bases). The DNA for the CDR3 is TGTGCCAGCAGCCGATTGGGGGAGGCAGGGATGAACACTGAAGCTTTCTTT. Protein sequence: CASSRLGEAGMNTEAFF.